The 23 T cell receptor beta chains in this list originate from one sample, sequenced in a study of T cell clonality in common variable immunodeficiency. TCRdb's table, derived via immunoSEQ multiplex PCR, lists solely in-frame clones and lacks some. The specimen gives tens of thousands of clones without singletons; the ten biggest hold roughly 6.2%. Sequenced material: peripheral blood mononuclear cells. The origin of the receptors is a person aged 18 to 70 in good health.

A few counts support this clone. The CDR3 is cut off 3 residues early in the read; its end comes from the germline J gene. This chain uses TRBV6-1 with TRBJ1-2; D not certain. Per the germline V gene, CDR1 is MNHNS and CDR2 is SASEGT. The V and J ends lost 0 bases and 4 bases respectively, with 12 bases between them. This CDR3 comprises 15 residues. The DNA read from the CDR3 is TGTGCCAGCAGTGAAGCAAGGGCTCGTAGCTATGGC. This translates into CASSEARARSYG. The whole CDR3 sequence reads CASSEARARSYGYTF.

This clone was counted many times. The read ends 3 residues shy of where the CDR3 ends; the end is completed using the germline J gene. The chain joins TRBV7-2 to TRBJ2-2; D possibly corresponds to TRBD1 (5 bases). Germline-derived CDR1 and CDR2 are SGHTA and FQGNSA. This CDR3 has 14 residues. Between the trimmed V and J ends, which lost 0 bases and 4 bases, there was a span of 6 bases. CDR3 sequence reads: CASSLAGLTGELFF. The sequenced part of the CDR3 DNA is TGTGCCAGCAGCTTAGCGGGGCTCACCGGGGAG.

This clone was seen ten or more times. The sequenced fragment ends 3 residues before the CDR3 boundary, so the rest is inferred from the germline J gene. The chain combines TRBV20-1 with TRBJ2-1; 10 nucleotides agree with TRBD2. The CDR3 totals 18 residues. The V gene's germline CDR1 is DFQATT and CDR2 SNEGSKA (reference sequence). V lost 1 base to trimming and J lost 0 bases; unmatched junction nucleotides: 9. The CDR3 bases that were read are TGCAGTGCTAGAGTTTTAGGACTAGCGGAAATCTCCTACAATGAG. Encoded protein: CSARVLGLAEISYNE. The CDR3, in full, reads CSARVLGLAEISYNEQFF.

This clone has at least ten counts. The CDR3 end lies 3 residues beyond the end of the read and is filled in from the germline J gene. The J gene is TRBJ1-4, the V gene TRBV19; possible D gene TRBD1, 5 bases. Trimming removed 2 bases at V and 0 bases at J, with 16 bases between. Per germline, CDR1 LNHDA and CDR2 SQIVND (reference sequence). The CDR3 sequence is 18 residues long. CDR3 region: CASSIRQGEFATNEKLFF. The sequenced part of the CDR3 DNA is TGTGCCAGTAGTATAAGGCAGGGTGAATTTGCAACTAATGAAAAA.

In the case of this clone: This likely came from a read error, as a far larger clone is one base away. Read coverage stops 3 residues before the CDR3 terminus; the germline J gene supplies the remainder. This rearrangement joins TRBV6-2 or TRBV6-3 to TRBJ2-5; TRBD1 is a possible D gene (5 bases). Germline values: CDR1 MNHEY, CDR2 SVGEGT. This CDR3 has 15 residues. The CDR3 sequence is CVSSSRVYAQETQYF. The CDR3 bases that were read are TGTGTCAGCTCCTCCAGGGTTTACGCCCAAGAGACC.

Many counts were recorded for this clone. Sequencing ends 3 residues short of the CDR3 end; the germline J gene provides the rest. This CDR3 is also generated by other DNA sequences in the sample. V is TRBV29-1 and J is TRBJ1-2; D is uncertain. Between the trimmed V and J ends, which lost 3 bases and 5 bases, there was a span of 4 bases. Germline V CDR1 and CDR2: SQVTM, ANQGSEA. This CDR3 is built from 10 residues. CDR3 DNA, as far as it was read: TGCAGCGTTGACTCTTATGGC. Translation gives CSVDSYG. Given in full, the CDR3 is CSVDSYGYTF. The full variable domain, its missing parts supplied by reference TRBV29-1 and TRBJ1-2, is SAVISQKPSRDICQRGTSLTIQCQVDSQVTMMFWYRQQPGQSLTLIATANQGSEATYESGFVIDKFPISRPNLTFSTLTVSNMSPEDSSIYLCSVDSYGYTFGSGTRLTVV.

This clone was counted ten times or more. The read comes to an end 3 residues before the CDR3 does, leaving the germline J gene to fill in the end. The chain is built from TRBV18 and TRBJ1-6, with D possibly TRBD1 on 5 matching bases. Trimming left V 2 bases short and J 10 bases short, with 9 bases between. CDR3 length: 13 residues. The germline V gene encodes CDR1 KGHSH and CDR2 LQKENI. The chain's CDR3 is CASSPGAGSPLHF. The sequenced part of the CDR3 DNA is TGTGCCAGCTCACCAGGGGCGGGGTCACCC.

In its sample, this clone was seen many times. The CDR3 is cut off 3 residues early in the read; its end comes from the germline J gene. V usage is TRBV7-8 and J usage is TRBJ1-4; D unclear. Germline-derived CDR1 and CDR2 are SGHVS and FQNEAQ. V was pared by 5 bases and J by 6 bases, with 13 bases between. The CDR3 is 14 residues long. The CDR3 bases that were read are TGTGCCAGCAGCACCAGAGGAGGGTATGAAAAA. It is translated as CASSTRGGYEK. The CDR3, in full, reads CASSTRGGYEKLFF.

This clone was observed many times. The read ends 3 residues before the CDR3 terminus; that terminus is restored from the germline J gene. The chain links TRBV10-3 to TRBJ2-7; 8 nucleotides agree with TRBD2. This CDR3 is built from 15 residues. J lost 4 bases, V lost 9 bases, and 14 bases had no gene match. CDR1 is ENHRY and CDR2 is SYGVKD in the germline V gene. CDR3 bases read: TGTGCCATTTCACCAGGGCCCGCGGGGGGATACGAG. Translated: CAISPGPAGGYE. Given in full, the CDR3 is CAISPGPAGGYEQYF.

This clone showed up many times. The CDR3 sequence is CASSARGDTQYF. The CDR3 bases that were read are TGTGCCAGCAGTGCCAGGGGGGATACG. This chain connects TRBV6-1 to TRBJ2-3; 7 bases are shared with TRBD1. The read ends 3 residues shy of where the CDR3 ends; the end is completed using the germline J gene. This CDR3 spans 12 amino acids. V lost 4 bases and J lost 6; bases outside the gene matches: 1. Germline lookup yields CDR1 MNHNS and CDR2 SASEGT.

This clone occurred many times. The read gets to within 3 residues of the CDR3 end, and the germline J gene fills in the rest. This chain uses TRBV11-2 with TRBJ2-7; D not resolved. CDR3 length: 13 amino acids. V was pared by 1 base and J by 4 bases, with 8 bases between. Per the germline V gene, CDR1 is SGHAT and CDR2 is FQNNGV. The part of the CDR3 DNA that was read is TGTGCCAGCAGCTTAGGTGTCACTTACGAG. Translating gives CASSLGVTYE. The entire CDR3 reads CASSLGVTYEQYF.

With regard to this clone: The read terminates 3 residues before the CDR3 end, so the remaining end is supplied by the germline J gene. The V call is TRBV19, the J call TRBJ1-2; TRBD1 matches at 9 bases. This CDR3 spans 15 amino acids. CDR1 LNHDA and CDR2 SQIVND come from the germline V gene (reference sequence). The covered CDR3 bases are TGTGCCAGTAGTATAGGGACAGGGGTCACAGATACC. Translated: CASSIGTGVTDT. The full CDR3 sequence reads CASSIGTGVTDTYTF.

This clone was observed many times. Read sequence stops 3 residues before the CDR3 end, and the germline J gene provides the missing end. This chain links TRBV12-3 or TRBV12-4 with TRBJ2-7; D remains ambiguous. The CDR3 totals 12 residues. Trimming took off 4 bases at V and 0 bases at J, with 4 bases between the two ends. The CDR3 bases that were read are TGTGCCAGCAGTTCGTCCTCCTACGAG. This gives the protein CASSSSSYE. In full, the CDR3 reads CASSSSSYEQYF.

Notes on this clone: The CDR3 end lies 3 residues beyond the end of the read and is filled in from the germline J gene. V is TRBV7-2 and J is TRBJ1-2; D remains unclear. From germline, CDR1 is SGHTA and CDR2 FQGNSA. The CDR3 has 12 residues. The covered CDR3 bases are TGTGCCAGCAGCTTAGGCGGGGTCCTC. Residues: CASSLGGVL. The CDR3 in full is CASSLGGVLYTF.

This clone has ten or more counts. The part of the CDR3 DNA that was read is TGTGCCAGCAGTTTCCTTCGGGGTGGGGAGACAGATACG. As protein: CASSFLRGGETDT. The full CDR3 protein is CASSFLRGGETDTQYF. This sequence joins TRBV12-3 or TRBV12-4 and TRBJ2-3; TRBD2 might be the D (5 bases). The read falls 3 residues short of the CDR3 end, and the missing part is taken from the germline J gene. V was cut by 3 bases and J by 3 bases, with 16 bases left in between. This CDR3 spans 16 amino acids.

This clone came up many times. The CDR3 extends 3 residues past the end of the read, so its final part is completed from the germline J gene. The rearrangement links TRBV7-9 to TRBJ2-2; the D gene is possibly TRBD2 (5 bases). CDR1 and CDR2 from the germline V gene are SEHNR and FQNEAQ (reference sequence). Between the trimmed V and J ends, which lost 5 bases and 2 bases, there was a span of 9 bases. This CDR3 spans 14 amino acids. This CDR3 reads CASSARTNTGELFF. The sequenced CDR3 bases are TGTGCCAGCAGCGCCCGGACTAACACCGGGGAG. The full variable domain, with the rest looked up from reference TRBV7-9 and TRBJ2-2, is DTGVSQNPRHKITKRGQNVTFRCDPISEHNRLYWYRQTLGQGPEFLTYFQNEAQLEKSRLLSDRFSAERPKGSFSTLEIQRTEQGDSAMYLCASSARTNTGELFFGEGSRLTVL.

This clone came up many times. The CDR3 end is not reached by the read, which stops 3 residues before it; the germline J gene fills it in. The V gene is TRBV5-6, the J gene TRBJ2-3; D is perhaps TRBD1 (6 bases). Trimming took 0 bases from V and 5 from J, leaving 7 bases between them. The CDR3 length is 13 residues. Germline assignment: CDR1 SGHDT and CDR2 YYEEEE. CDR3 sequence: CASSLVDRDTQYF. The CDR3 bases that were read are TGTGCCAGCAGCTTGGTGGACAGAGATACG.

This clone was detected many times. The sequence runs out 3 residues before the end of the CDR3; the remainder is reconstructed from the germline J gene. The chain is built from TRBV12-3 or TRBV12-4 and TRBJ2-5; 14 bases are shared with TRBD2. V shed 3 bases and J 5 bases; nucleotides not matched to a gene: 5. The CDR3 consists of 16 residues. CDR3 sequence reads: CASSFPTSGGAETQYF. The DNA read from the CDR3 is TGTGCCAGCAGTTTCCCGACTAGCGGGGGGGCGGAGACC.

In the case of this clone: A read error may be the cause here, since a much bigger clone is one base away. The DNA ends 3 residues before the CDR3 does, and the rest of the CDR3 is filled in from the germline J gene. This sample includes further DNA sequences coding for the same CDR3. This chain connects TRBV2 to TRBJ1-2; D possibly corresponds to TRBD1 (5 bases). The germline gives CDR1 SNHLY, CDR2 FYNNEI. This CDR3 is 15 amino acids long. The CDR3 here is CASSVQAARGEGYTF. CDR3 bases read: TGTGCCAGCAGTGTTCAGGCCGCGCGGGGGGAAGGC.

This clone was detected ten times or more. Partial CDR3 DNA: TGCAGTGCAAGTCGACTTTACGAG. Protein sequence: CSASRLYE. The complete CDR3 sequence is CSASRLYEQYF. This chain links TRBV20-1 with TRBJ2-7; unclear D gene. The read halts 3 residues ahead of the CDR3 end, with the missing end drawn from the germline J gene. The V gene lost 6 bases and the J gene lost 4 bases, with 10 bases spanning the gap. The CDR3 is made up of 11 amino acids. Germline V lookup: CDR1 DFQATT, CDR2 SNEGSKA (reference sequence).

This clone occurred many times. The CDR3 is cut off 3 residues early in the read; its end comes from the germline J gene. This rearrangement joins TRBV5-1 to TRBJ2-1, with D tentatively TRBD2 (5 bases). CDR3 length: 14 amino acids. Trimming cost V 4 bases and J 4 bases, with 12 bases left between them. Germline V gene sequence: CDR1 SGHRS, CDR2 YFSETQ. CDR3 sequence reads: CASSIAGPYNEQFF. The sequenced CDR3 bases are TGCGCCAGCAGCATCGCGGGCCCTTACAATGAG.

This clone was counted many times. The CDR3 goes on 3 residues after the read ends, and that part is filled in from the germline J gene. The rearrangement uses TRBV4-2 and TRBJ2-2, with TRBD2 matching 11 bases. The CDR3 is made up of 16 amino acids. CDR1 LGHNA and CDR2 YNFKEQ come from the germline V gene. The J segment lost 6 bases and the V segment lost 0 bases, leaving 3 bases of the junction unmatched. CDR3 loop: CASSQESSGGAGELFF. The part of the CDR3 DNA that was read is TGTGCCAGCAGCCAAGAAAGTAGCGGGGGGGCCGGGGAG.

There are many counts of this clone. The read falls 3 residues short of the CDR3 end, and the missing part is taken from the germline J gene. The chain joins TRBV18 to TRBJ2-3, with a weak D call TRBD2 (6 bases). CDR1 and CDR2 from the germline V gene are KGHSH and LQKENI. CDR3 length equals 12 residues. Trimming left V 2 bases short and J 8 bases short, with 8 bases between. Incomplete CDR3 DNA: TGTGCCAGCTCACCAAGGGGAGGTACG. It yields the protein CASSPRGGT. The full CDR3 sequence reads CASSPRGGTQYF.